This T cell receptor beta chain was identified in a study of T-cell reconstitution after alpha-beta-depleted transplantation in children. CDR1 is SGHRS, CDR2 YFSETQ, per germline. Trimming cost V 4 bases and J 0 bases, with 19 bases left between them. The CDR3 extends over 17 amino acids. The authors prepared the TCRbeta library with unique molecular identifiers. TCRdb re-called the PCR reads through MiXCR, storing one row per CDR3 protein. This sample has about a million distinct CDR3 sequences, with roughly 29% found just once. The chain has TRBV5-1 and TRBJ1-1; unclear D gene. The sequence came from a boy in the first two years of life who had a stem cell transplant for SCID, so the T cells may come from the graft donor. Sequencing was performed on PBMCs, mostly from graft donor cells, taken 360 days after TCRalphabeta/CD19-depleted stem cell transplant. CDR3 coding DNA: TGCGCCAGCAGCAACACCCGTAACCCGAACATGAACACTGAAGCTTTCTTT. Amino acid sequence: CASSNTRNPNMNTEAFF.